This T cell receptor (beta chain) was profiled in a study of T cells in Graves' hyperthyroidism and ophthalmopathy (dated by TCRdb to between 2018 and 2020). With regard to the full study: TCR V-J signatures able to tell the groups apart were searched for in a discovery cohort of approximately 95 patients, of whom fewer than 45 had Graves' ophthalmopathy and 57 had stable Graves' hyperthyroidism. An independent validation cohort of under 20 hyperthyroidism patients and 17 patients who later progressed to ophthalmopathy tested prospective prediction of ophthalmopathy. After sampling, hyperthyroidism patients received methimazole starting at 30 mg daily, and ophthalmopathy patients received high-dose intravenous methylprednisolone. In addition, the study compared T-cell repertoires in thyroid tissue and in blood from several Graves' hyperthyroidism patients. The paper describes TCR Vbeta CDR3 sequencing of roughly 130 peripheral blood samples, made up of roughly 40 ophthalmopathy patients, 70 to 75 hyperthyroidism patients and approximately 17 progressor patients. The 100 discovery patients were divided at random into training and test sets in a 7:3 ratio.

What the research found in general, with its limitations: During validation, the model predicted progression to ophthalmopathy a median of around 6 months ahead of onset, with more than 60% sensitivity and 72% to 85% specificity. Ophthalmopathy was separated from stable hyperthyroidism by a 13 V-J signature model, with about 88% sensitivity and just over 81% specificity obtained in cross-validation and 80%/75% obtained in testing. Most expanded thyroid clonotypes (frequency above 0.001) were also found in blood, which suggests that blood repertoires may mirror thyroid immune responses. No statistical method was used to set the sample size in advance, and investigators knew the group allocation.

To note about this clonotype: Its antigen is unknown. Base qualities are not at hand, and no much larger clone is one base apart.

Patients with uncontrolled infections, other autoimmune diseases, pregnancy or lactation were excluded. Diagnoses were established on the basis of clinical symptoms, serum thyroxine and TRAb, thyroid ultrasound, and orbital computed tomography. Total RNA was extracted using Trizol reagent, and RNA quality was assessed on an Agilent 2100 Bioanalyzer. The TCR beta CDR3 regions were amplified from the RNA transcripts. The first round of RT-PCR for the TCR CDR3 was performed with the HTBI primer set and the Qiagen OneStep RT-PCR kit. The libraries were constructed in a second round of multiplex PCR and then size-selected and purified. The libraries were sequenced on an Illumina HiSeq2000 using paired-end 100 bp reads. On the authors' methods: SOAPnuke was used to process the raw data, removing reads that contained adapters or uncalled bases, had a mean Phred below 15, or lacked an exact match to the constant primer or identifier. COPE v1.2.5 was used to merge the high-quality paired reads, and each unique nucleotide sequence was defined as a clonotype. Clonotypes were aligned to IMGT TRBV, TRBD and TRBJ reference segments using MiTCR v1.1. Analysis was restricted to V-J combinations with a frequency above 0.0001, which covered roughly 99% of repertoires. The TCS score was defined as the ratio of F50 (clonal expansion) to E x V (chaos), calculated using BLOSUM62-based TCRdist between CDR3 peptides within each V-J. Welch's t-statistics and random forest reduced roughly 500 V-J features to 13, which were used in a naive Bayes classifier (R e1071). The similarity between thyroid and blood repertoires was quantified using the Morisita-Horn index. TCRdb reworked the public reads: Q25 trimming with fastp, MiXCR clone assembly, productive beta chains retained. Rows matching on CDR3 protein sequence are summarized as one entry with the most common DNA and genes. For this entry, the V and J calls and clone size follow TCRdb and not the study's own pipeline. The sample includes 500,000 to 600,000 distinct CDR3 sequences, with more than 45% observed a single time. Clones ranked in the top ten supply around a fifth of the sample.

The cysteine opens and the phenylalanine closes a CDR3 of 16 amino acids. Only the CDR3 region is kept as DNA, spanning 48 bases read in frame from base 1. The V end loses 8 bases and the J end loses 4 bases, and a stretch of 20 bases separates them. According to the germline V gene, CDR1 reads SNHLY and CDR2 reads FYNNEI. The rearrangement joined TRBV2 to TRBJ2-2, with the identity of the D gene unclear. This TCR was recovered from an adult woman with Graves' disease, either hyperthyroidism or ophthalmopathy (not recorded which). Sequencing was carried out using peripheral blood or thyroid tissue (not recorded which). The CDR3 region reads CASSPLLSRPTGELFF. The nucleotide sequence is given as TGTGCCAGCTCACCACTTTTATCACGGCCCACCGGGGAGCTGTTTTTT.